These 25 T cell receptor beta chains originate from one sample sequenced in a study of T-cell reconstitution after alpha-beta-depleted transplantation in children. It was with unique molecular identifiers that the TCRbeta library was prepared. Using its own MiXCR run on the PCR reads, TCRdb lists one record per CDR3 protein. The repertoire has about 110,000 distinct CDR3 sequences, approximately 6% of them found once; the top ten carry roughly 23%. Material: PBMCs, mostly from graft donor cells, obtained 360 days after TCRalphabeta/CD19-depleted stem cell transplant. The source is a male patient between 2 and 9 years old who had a stem cell transplant for acute lymphoblastic leukemia, so the T cells may come from the graft donor.

The rearrangement links TRBV27 to TRBJ2-7; D possibly uses TRBD1 or TRBD2 (5 bases each). CDR1 and CDR2 (germline): MNHEY, SMNVEV (reference sequence). The CDR3 is 16 amino acids. Trimming removed 6 bases from V and 0 bases from J, with 18 bases in between. For the CDR3, the DNA is TGTGCCAGCAGCCGCTACGGGACGTCGTTCTCCTACGAGCAGTACTTC. Its protein is CASSRYGTSFSYEQYF.

This clonotype was seen at least ten times. The V call is TRBV20-1, the J call TRBJ2-3; TRBD2 matches at 9 bases. The V gene's germline CDR1 is DFQATT and CDR2 SNEGSKA (reference sequence). This CDR3 has 14 amino acids. J gave up 0 bases and V 7 bases, and 5 bases lay outside the gene matches. Written as DNA, the CDR3 is TGCAGTGGCGTCACTAGCGGGAGCACAGATACGCAGTATTTT. Its translation is CSGVTSGSTDTQYF.

The table lists this clonotype with a few counts. This chain uses TRBV2 with TRBJ1-1; D remains ambiguous. This CDR3 spans 14 amino acids. From germline, CDR1 is SNHLY and CDR2 FYNNEI. Trimming left V 2 bases short and J 5 bases short, with 12 bases between. Here the CDR3 reads CASSEHLGMTEAFF. The CDR3, as DNA: TGTGCCAGCAGTGAACACCTTGGAATGACTGAAGCTTTCTTT.

This clonotype was counted at least ten times. Here the CDR3 DNA reads TGTGCCAGCAGTTTACACCGTACCTACGAGCAGTACTTC. Translation gives CASSLHRTYEQYF. The genes are TRBV12-3 or TRBV12-4 and TRBJ2-7; the D is unclear. The CDR3 extends over 13 amino acids. V lost 2 bases to trimming and J lost 2 bases, with 7 bases between them.

This clonotype was counted many times. The J gene is TRBJ2-1, the V gene TRBV20-1; D call uncertain. Trimming removed 7 bases at V and 2 bases at J, with 21 bases between. CDR3 length: 16 residues. Germline V lookup: CDR1 DFQATT, CDR2 SNEGSKA (reference sequence). The CDR3 loop is CSGNPHWASTYNEQFF. The CDR3 region has the DNA TGCAGTGGAAACCCTCATTGGGCGTCGACCTACAATGAGCAGTTCTTC.

The V and J genes are TRBV7-6 and TRBJ2-5; D is tentatively TRBD1 or TRBD2 (5 bases each). V was shortened by 1 base and J by 5 bases, with 14 bases between the two germline ends. Per the germline V gene, CDR1 is SGHVS and CDR2 is FNYEAQ. The CDR3 has 15 amino acids. CDR3 DNA sequence: TGTGCCAGCAGCTTAGTGTTTGAGGGGTGGGAGACCCAGTACTTC. It yields the protein CASSLVFEGWETQYF.

This clonotype was seen many times. The chain couples TRBV5-1 to TRBJ2-7; tentative D call: TRBD1 (5 bases). V dropped 0 bases and J dropped 1 base, with 8 bases sitting between them. The CDR3 has 14 amino acids. Germline loops: CDR1 SGHRS, CDR2 YFSETQ. CDR3 residues: CASSLVDRSYEQYF. In DNA form, the CDR3 reads TGCGCCAGCAGCTTGGTAGACAGATCCTACGAGCAGTACTTC.

This chain joins TRBV5-1 and TRBJ2-7, with D perhaps TRBD1 (5 bases). Germline V gives CDR1 SGHRS, CDR2 YFSETQ. Trimming shortened V by 2 bases and J by 5 bases, and 14 bases separated the two germline ends. CDR3 length: 14 residues. CDR3 DNA sequence: TGCGCCAGCAGCTTAGGCAGGGCCGACCACGAGCAGTACTTC. This translates into CASSLGRADHEQYF.

This clonotype was picked up a small number of times. The rearrangement uses TRBV6-2 or TRBV6-3 and TRBJ2-1, with D possibly matching TRBD2 (6 bases). Germline assignment: CDR1 MNHEY and CDR2 SVGEGT. The CDR3 is made up of 16 amino acids. V gave up 0 bases and J gave up 7 bases, with 16 bases separating them. The CDR3 region is CASSYSIWDWRNEQFF. CDR3 bases: TGTGCCAGCAGTTACTCGATTTGGGACTGGCGGAATGAGCAGTTCTTC.

This clonotype was found many times. The chain recombines TRBV5-1 with TRBJ2-7; D is possibly TRBD2 (6 bases). V lost 1 base, J lost 2 bases, and 13 bases lay in between. This CDR3 spans 15 amino acids. Germline CDR1 and CDR2: SGHRS and YFSETQ. CDR3 region: CASSLTGGNTYEQYF. Written as DNA, the CDR3 is TGCGCCAGCAGCTTGACCGGGGGTAACACCTACGAGCAGTACTTC.

This clonotype was detected many times. The chain couples TRBV12-3 or TRBV12-4 to TRBJ2-2; D assignment may be TRBD1 or TRBD2 (5 bases each). V was trimmed by 8 bases and J by 1 base, leaving 8 bases between them. The CDR3 contains 13 residues. The CDR3 DNA is TGTGCCAGCTGGGGGTTGAACACCGGGGAGCTGTTTTTT. This gives the protein CASWGLNTGELFF.

Concerning this clonotype itself: This sequence may be a read error, since a much larger clone differs from it by one base. This sequence joins TRBV12-3 or TRBV12-4 and TRBJ2-3; 7 positions agree with TRBD1. This CDR3 comprises 18 residues. DNA of the CDR3: TGTGCCATCAGTTACCCTTCAAGACAGGGTGGCAGCACAGATACGCAGTATTTT. Protein sequence: CAISYPSRQGGSTDTQYF.

In its sample, this clonotype was seen many times. V is TRBV4-2 and J is TRBJ2-3; no clear D. The CDR3 is made up of 13 amino acids. Trimming pared 0 bases from V and 2 bases from J, leaving 3 bases between. The germline gives CDR1 LGHNA, CDR2 YNFKEQ. The chain's CDR3 is CASSQDFTDTQYF. The CDR3 DNA is TGTGCCAGCAGCCAAGATTTCACAGATACGCAGTATTTT.

There are a few counts of this clonotype. The gene calls are TRBV27 and TRBJ2-1; possibly TRBD2 for D (7 bases). CDR1 MNHEY and CDR2 SMNVEV come from the germline V gene (reference sequence). The CDR3 has 13 amino acids. The ends were cut back, 9 bases at V and 10 bases at J, with 19 bases in the middle. CDR3 nucleotide sequence: TGTGCCAGTAGGGGGGGCAGGGGAGGGGAGCAGTTCTTC. Amino acid sequence: CASRGGRGGEQFF.

This chain joins TRBV19 and TRBJ2-5, with 9 bases identical to TRBD2. Germline V gene data show CDR1 as LNHDA and CDR2 as SQIVND (reference sequence). The V gene end was trimmed by 4 bases and the J gene end by 3 bases; junction bases not matched to a gene: 6. The CDR3 spans 15 residues. The CDR3 DNA is TGTGCCAGTAGTACCTGGCTAGCGGGGAAAGAGACCCAGTACTTC. As protein: CASSTWLAGKETQYF.

Only a few counts were recorded for this clonotype. This chain connects TRBV14 to TRBJ2-1, with TRBD2 matching 11 bases. The germline V gene encodes CDR1 SGHDN and CDR2 FVKESK. The CDR3 runs 16 residues. The J segment lost 12 bases and the V segment lost 1 base, leaving 11 bases of the junction unmatched. CDR3 loop: CASSQVTSGSKKGQFF. Here the CDR3 DNA reads TGTGCCAGCAGCCAAGTAACTAGCGGGAGTAAAAAGGGGCAGTTCTTC.

This clonotype was recorded many times. The chain couples TRBV27 to TRBJ2-5; 8 nucleotides line up with TRBD2. CDR3 length: 16 residues. Germline assignment: CDR1 MNHEY and CDR2 SMNVEV (reference sequence). V shed 1 base, J shed 5 bases, and the junction held 9 bases outside the gene matches. CDR3 sequence reads: CASSLFFSGAKETQYF. Written as DNA, the CDR3 is TGTGCCAGCAGTTTATTTTTTAGCGGGGCTAAGGAGACCCAGTACTTC.

This chain links TRBV6-5 with TRBJ2-7, with 10 bases matching TRBD2. From germline, CDR1 is MNHEY and CDR2 SVGAGI. V was clipped by 2 bases and J by 4 bases; unmatched bases: 17. The CDR3 contains 19 residues. CDR3 nucleotides: TGTGCCAGCAGTTACCCCCCCCCTCCCCTAGCGGGGGCTTCATACGAGCAGTACTTC. It codes for CASSYPPPPLAGASYEQYF.

This clonotype has at least ten counts. This chain links TRBV27 with TRBJ2-2; TRBD2 might be the D (5 bases). In germline, CDR1 is MNHEY, CDR2 SMNVEV (reference sequence). The V end was cut by 1 base, the J end by 6 bases, with 6 bases between. CDR3 size: 13 residues. As DNA, the CDR3 is TGTGCCAGCAGTTTATTTAGCGCCGGGGAGCTGTTTTTT. The encoded protein is CASSLFSAGELFF.

This rearrangement joins TRBV20-1 to TRBJ2-5, with 13 bases lining up with TRBD2. Trimming removed 6 bases from V and 7 bases from J; junction bases left unmatched: 5. The germline V gene encodes CDR1 DFQATT and CDR2 SNEGSKA (reference sequence). This CDR3 is built from 13 residues. Here the CDR3 reads CSARTSGRATQYF. The DNA of the CDR3 is TGCAGTGCGCGGACTAGCGGGAGAGCGACCCAGTACTTC.

The chain links TRBV3-1 to TRBJ1-1, with D maybe TRBD1 (6 bases). CDR3 length equals 14 residues. Germline CDR1 is LGHDT and CDR2 is YNNKEL (reference sequence). The V end lost 0 bases, the J end lost 8 bases, and 13 bases lay between the germline ends. Here the CDR3 DNA reads TGTGCCAGCAGCCAAGATTGGGCCGGGACAGAAGCTTTCTTT. Translating gives CASSQDWAGTEAFF.

In this sample, this clonotype turned up many times. The chain uses TRBV10-2 and TRBJ2-7; D is unclear. Germline CDR1 reads WSHSY; CDR2 reads SAAADI. Trimming removed 8 bases at V and 2 bases at J, with 7 bases between. This CDR3 spans 11 amino acids. For the CDR3, the DNA is TGCGCCAGCGCGGAACCCTACGAGCAGTACTTC. It is translated as CASAEPYEQYF.

There are many counts of this clonotype. V and J are TRBV6-2 or TRBV6-3 and TRBJ1-5; 8 nucleotides align to TRBD1. Trimming cost V 6 bases and J 3 bases; bases outside gene matches: 7. Germline CDR1 is MNHEY and CDR2 is SVGEGT. CDR3 length equals 15 residues. The CDR3 is CASSSGTGYNQPQHF. DNA for the CDR3: TGTGCCAGCAGCTCCGGGACAGGCTACAATCAGCCCCAGCATTTT.

Concerning this clonotype: This sequence may be a read error, since a much larger clone differs from it by one base. The chain has TRBV5-1 and TRBJ2-3; D is uncertain. The CDR3 runs to 15 residues. Trimming cost V 2 bases and J 0 bases, with 10 bases left between them. The germline V gene has CDR1 SGHRS and CDR2 YFSETQ. The CDR3 region is CASSFRVLSTDTQYF. The CDR3 bases are TGCGCCAGCAGCTTTCGGGTCCTAAGCACAGATACGCAGTATTTT. Filled out from reference TRBV5-1 and TRBJ2-3, the complete variable domain reads KAGVTQTPRYLIKTRGQQVTLSCSPISGHRSVSWYQQTPGQGLQFLFEYFSETQRNKGNFPGRFSGRQFSNSRSEMNVSTLELGDSALYLCASSFRVLSTDTQYFGPGTRLTVL.

This clonotype was recorded a few times. The chain recombines TRBV3-1 with TRBJ2-7; D uncertain. The germline gives CDR1 LGHDT, CDR2 YNNKEL (reference sequence). This CDR3 spans 14 amino acids. Trimming stripped 2 bases from V and 2 bases from J, with 10 bases between. CDR3 DNA sequence: TGTGCCAGCAGCCAATCTCTTGGGACCTACGAGCAGTACTTC. Translated, it gives CASSQSLGTYEQYF.